The source of this T cell receptor (beta chain) is a study of blood T cell repertoires in COVID-19. Looking at the study overall: Samples came from the United States, Italy and Spain, spanning acute and convalescent COVID-19. T cells, B-cell-depleted T cells, or PBMCs provided the cDNA or gDNA that served as material.

Trimming cost V 6 bases and J 5 bases; bases outside gene matches: 5. The CDR3 covers 15 residues. Germline V gene sequence: CDR1 MNHEY, CDR2 SVGAGI. Some clones are missing from TCRdb's copy, which holds only in-frame ones; the method was immunoSEQ multiplex PCR. The data hold about 59,000 clones, with around 90% observed a single time. J is TRBJ1-6 and V is TRBV6-5, with 9 bases that match TRBD1. Sequenced input: peripheral blood. The receptor comes from an elderly man with acute or convalescent COVID-19. This CDR3 reads CASRGTGSNNSPLHF. The CDR3 DNA sequence: TGTGCCAGCAGAGGGACAGGGTCTAATAATTCACCCCTCCACTTT.